The 29 T cell receptor beta chains presented below share a single source sample, sequenced in a study of T cells in Graves' hyperthyroidism and ophthalmopathy. Amplification of TCR beta CDR3 regions used RNA as the template. HTBI primers were the set used in a first-round RT-PCR of the TCR CDR3. TCRdb ran MiXCR on the multiplex PCR reads and lists one entry per CDR3 protein. Of approximately 490,000 distinct CDR3 sequences detected, about 20% appear once; the ten largest clones hold 49%. Sequenced: blood. The receptor source for this set is a woman in her 70s with Graves' ophthalmopathy.

The chain uses TRBV29-1 and TRBJ2-3, with D perhaps given as TRBD1 or TRBD2 (5 bases each). V lost 3 bases, J lost 1 base, and 11 bases lay in between. This CDR3 spans 14 amino acids. CDR1 and CDR2 (germline): SQVTM, ANQGSEA. In DNA form, the CDR3 reads TGCAGCGTTGAGAGGGGTCTAGGCACAGATACGCAGTATTTT. This sequence encodes CSVERGLGTDTQYF.

The sample holds many counts of this clonotype. V is TRBV29-1 and J is TRBJ1-1, with D possibly being TRBD1 (5 bases). The CDR3 spans 13 residues. Germline V gene data show CDR1 as SQVTM and CDR2 as ANQGSEA. V lost 3 bases and J 1 base, leaving 9 bases between the germline ends. CDR3 DNA: TGCAGCGTTGACGGGGGTTCGAACACTGAAGCTTTCTTT. This encodes CSVDGGSNTEAFF.

The DNA of the CDR3 is TGCGCCAGCAGCCAAGATGCAATGAACACTGAAGCTTTCTTT. Its protein product is CASSQDAMNTEAFF. The chain carries TRBV4-1 and TRBJ1-1; no definite D call. From germline, CDR1 is MGHRA and CDR2 YSYEKL. This CDR3 is built from 14 residues. Trimming removed 0 bases from V and 0 bases from J, with 5 bases in between.

The genes are TRBV7-2 and TRBJ2-7; D perhaps matches TRBD1 (7 bases). The germline gives CDR1 SGHTA, CDR2 FQGNSA. The CDR3 has 13 residues. Trimming stripped 1 base from V and 9 bases from J, with 13 bases between. CDR3 sequence reads: CASSLGQGSGQYF. In nucleotides, the CDR3 is TGTGCCAGCAGCTTAGGACAGGGTAGCGGGCAGTACTTC.

The chain is built from TRBV18 and TRBJ2-7; D possibly corresponds to TRBD2 (5 bases). CDR1 and CDR2 (germline): KGHSH, LQKENI. V was clipped by 4 bases and J by 6 bases, with 7 bases between them. The CDR3 runs to 11 residues. DNA of the CDR3: TGTGCCAGCTCACGTGCGGGCGAGCAGTACTTC. Translating gives CASSRAGEQYF.

The table lists this clonotype with many counts. This chain joins TRBV28 and TRBJ2-7, with a tentative D call TRBD2 (5 bases). The CDR3 length is 14 residues. Germline CDR1 is MDHEN and CDR2 is SYDVKM. The V and J ends lost 1 base and 9 bases respectively, with 16 bases between them. The DNA of the CDR3 is TGTGCCAGCAGTTTATTACGGAATTGGGCGGGGCAGTACTTC. It translates to CASSLLRNWAGQYF.

In this sample, this clonotype turned up a few times. V gene TRBV19 combines with J gene TRBJ2-7, with D unclear. The germline CDR1 and CDR2 sequences are LNHDA and SQIVND (reference sequence). Trimming pared 3 bases from V and 2 bases from J, leaving 17 bases between. This CDR3 comprises 16 residues. This chain's CDR3 is CASSILPGPTTYEQYF. In DNA, the CDR3 is TGTGCCAGTAGTATCCTGCCAGGTCCAACCACCTACGAGCAGTACTTC.

With respect to this clonotype: A much more abundant neighbour one base away suggests this may be a read error. The J gene is TRBJ2-7, the V gene TRBV28; 12 positions agree with TRBD1. TRBJ2-1 explains the end of the DNA better; the J call may be wrong. The CDR3 length is 15 residues. Germline assignment: CDR1 MDHEN and CDR2 SYDVKM. The CDR3 sequence: CAISTPGQGAYEQFF. CDR3 nucleotide sequence: TGTGCCATCAGTACACCGGGACAGGGGGCCTATGAGCAGTTCTTC.

The rearrangement joins TRBV9 to TRBJ2-7; a possible D gene is TRBD2 (6 bases). Germline CDR1 and CDR2: SGDLS and YYNGEE. Trimming shortened V by 0 bases and J by 6 bases, and 22 bases separated the two germline ends. The CDR3 contains 17 residues. The CDR3, as DNA: TGTGCCAGCAGCGTAGCCCCTAACGGGAGCCACCCCTCCGAGCAGTACTTC. As protein: CASSVAPNGSHPSEQYF.

The chain employs TRBV5-1 and TRBJ2-3, with D unclear. Germline V gene lookup returns CDR1 SGHRS and CDR2 YFSETQ. This CDR3 comprises 15 residues. Trimming cost V 4 bases and J 0 bases, with 12 bases left between them. The CDR3 region is CASSNPSQSTDTQYF. The CDR3 region has the DNA TGCGCCAGCAGCAACCCATCACAGAGCACAGATACGCAGTATTTT. The variable domain in full, completed from reference TRBV5-1 and TRBJ2-3, reads KAGVTQTPRYLIKTRGQQVTLSCSPISGHRSVSWYQQTPGQGLQFLFEYFSETQRNKGNFPGRFSGRQFSNSRSEMNVSTLELGDSALYLCASSNPSQSTDTQYFGPGTRLTVL.

The chain carries TRBV9 and TRBJ2-5; 11 nucleotides match TRBD2. The CDR3 runs 19 residues. Germline V gene lookup returns CDR1 SGDLS and CDR2 YYNGEE. V shed 0 bases, J shed 4 bases, and the junction held 14 bases outside the gene matches. CDR3 DNA: TGTGCCAGCAGCGTAGAAGTTAGCGGGAGGGCCGACTGGAGAGAGACCCAGTACTTC. This codes for CASSVEVSGRADWRETQYF.

To note about this clonotype: This clone may be a read error of a much larger clone one base away. The chain couples TRBV12-3 or TRBV12-4 to TRBJ1-1; D remains unclear. CDR3 length equals 14 residues. CDR3 loop: CVSSLAGRNTEAFF. CDR3 bases: TGTGTCAGCAGTTTAGCCGGACGGAACACTGAAGCTTTCTTT.

This clonotype was found a few times. This sequence joins TRBV24-1 and TRBJ1-5, with D perhaps TRBD1 (6 bases). This CDR3 is built from 13 residues. Germline V gene lookup returns CDR1 KGHDR and CDR2 SFDVKD. The V end was cut by 6 bases, the J end by 3 bases, with 8 bases between. The CDR3 DNA reads as TGTGCCACCAGTCGGACAGTCAATCAGCCCCAGCATTTT. Its translation is CATSRTVNQPQHF.

The table lists this clonotype with many counts. The V call is TRBV2, the J call TRBJ2-1, with D possibly TRBD1 on 5 matching bases. V dropped 6 bases and J dropped 4 bases, with 19 bases sitting between them. CDR3 length: 16 amino acids. Per the germline V gene, CDR1 is SNHLY and CDR2 is FYNNEI. The CDR3 sequence is CASRFRTQRVYNEQFF. CDR3 nucleotides: TGTGCCAGCAGGTTCAGGACACAACGGGTATACAATGAGCAGTTCTTC.

For this clonotype: A much bigger clone sits one base away, suggesting this may be a read error. The genes are TRBV28 and TRBJ2-1; the D gene is possibly TRBD2 (5 bases). The V gene lost 6 bases and the J gene lost 4 bases, with 10 bases spanning the gap. The CDR3 totals 13 residues. Per the germline V gene, CDR1 is MDHEN and CDR2 is SYDVKM. CDR3: CASRTGVYNEQFF. The DNA of the CDR3 is TGTGCCAGCAGGACCGGGGTTTACAATGAGCAGTTCTTC.

In the case of this clonotype: The junction departs from the called germline gene at one end, perhaps through a read error. The chain couples TRBV6-1 to TRBJ2-2, with 7 nucleotides matching TRBD1. The CDR3 is 17 amino acids. Germline CDR1 and CDR2: MNHNS and SASEGT. CDR3 residues: CASSEVWTGDYTEELFF. The CDR3 DNA reads as TGTGCCAGCAGTGAAGTATGGACAGGAGACTACACCGAGGAGCTGTTTTTT.

About this clonotype itself: One junction end does not reproduce the germline sequence, and a read error may be involved. The V and J genes are TRBV3-1 and TRBJ2-1; no definite D call. The CDR3 loop spans 12 amino acids. Per the germline V gene, CDR1 is LGHDT and CDR2 is YNNKEL (reference sequence). CDR3 DNA: TGTACCAGCAGCCACCCCCGTGGTGAGCAGTTCTTC. This codes for CTSSHPRGEQFF.

This clonotype has a count of ten or more. The rearrangement links TRBV15 to TRBJ1-1; D unresolved. Per the germline V gene, CDR1 is LNHNV and CDR2 is YYDKDF (reference sequence). Trimming left V 0 bases short and J 0 bases short, with 5 bases between. The CDR3 contains 14 residues. CDR3 residues: CATSRDLLNTEAFF. The CDR3 nucleotides read TGTGCCACCAGCAGAGATCTTCTGAACACTGAAGCTTTCTTT. Full variable domain (remainder filled in from reference TRBV15 and TRBJ1-1): DAMVIQNPRYQVTQFGKPVTLSCSQTLNHNVMYWYQQKSSQAPKLLFHYYDKDFNNEADTPDNFQSRRPNTSFCFLDIRSPGLGDTAMYLCATSRDLLNTEAFFGQGTRLTVV.

This clonotype has a count of ten or more. This rearrangement joins TRBV5-1 to TRBJ2-3; 9 bases agree with TRBD1. Germline V gene sequence: CDR1 SGHRS, CDR2 YFSETQ. The CDR3 runs 15 residues. V gave up 2 bases and J gave up 1 base; unmatched junction bases: 2. CDR3 sequence reads: CASSFRDRGTDTQYF. Written as DNA, the CDR3 is TGCGCCAGCAGCTTCCGGGACAGGGGCACAGATACGCAGTATTTT.

The rearrangement uses TRBV3-1 and TRBJ2-2; 9 bases are a match to TRBD2. The CDR3 runs to 19 residues. From germline, CDR1 is LGHDT and CDR2 YNNKEL (reference sequence). J was trimmed by 3 bases and V by 1 base; bases with no gene match: 12. The CDR3 DNA reads as TGTGCCAGCAGCCAAGGGTTTTCTAGCGGGGTAATGGACACCGGGGAGCTGTTTTTT. Encoded protein: CASSQGFSSGVMDTGELFF.

This clonotype was seen more than once but under ten times. The DNA for the CDR3 is TGTGCCAGCAGTTATTCTAGCGGGAGGATTTACGAGCAGTACTTC. Protein: CASSYSSGRIYEQYF. The V call is TRBV6-2 or TRBV6-3, the J call TRBJ2-7; 11 nucleotides agree with TRBD2. This CDR3 has 15 residues. The V gene end was trimmed by 3 bases and the J gene end by 4 bases; junction bases not matched to a gene: 5. The germline CDR1 and CDR2 sequences are MNHEY and SVGEGT.

The V and J genes are TRBV25-1 and TRBJ2-5; the D gene could be TRBD1 or TRBD2 (5 bases each). V lost 3 bases to trimming and J lost 3 bases, with 17 bases between them. The germline gives CDR1 MGHDK, CDR2 SYGVNS. This CDR3 is 16 amino acids long. CDR3 loop: CASSDRDPSAKETQYF. For the CDR3, the DNA is TGTGCCAGCAGTGATCGGGACCCGTCAGCTAAAGAGACCCAGTACTTC.

The chain is built from TRBV29-1 and TRBJ1-4; the D gene is possibly TRBD1 (5 bases). This CDR3 region has 12 residues. Germline V lookup: CDR1 SQVTM, CDR2 ANQGSEA. Between the trimmed V and J ends, which lost 7 bases and 7 bases, there was a span of 13 bases. CDR3 loop: CSGSIGAEKLFF. The CDR3 DNA reads TGCAGCGGATCTATAGGGGCTGAAAAACTGTTTTTT.

A few counts support this clonotype. The rearrangement links TRBV6-2 or TRBV6-3 to TRBJ1-2; 8 nucleotides line up with TRBD1. Germline CDR1 MNHEY, CDR2 SVGEGT. V lost 2 bases, J lost 3 bases, and 8 bases stayed unmatched. This CDR3 has 16 amino acids. This CDR3 is CASSYTDRGVYYGYTF. CDR3 coding DNA: TGTGCCAGCAGTTACACCGACAGGGGCGTTTACTATGGCTACACCTTC.

This clonotype was seen more than once but under ten times. V and J are TRBV5-1 and TRBJ2-1, with TRBD2 identical over 9 bases. Germline-derived CDR1 and CDR2 are SGHRS and YFSETQ. With 8 bases clipped from V and 4 bases from J, the junction kept 7 bases outside the gene matches. CDR3 size: 14 residues. Here the CDR3 reads CASKRLAAYNEQFF. The CDR3 DNA reads TGCGCCAGTAAAAGACTAGCGGCGTACAATGAGCAGTTCTTC.

This clonotype came up a few times. V usage is TRBV19 and J usage is TRBJ1-1; weak D call: TRBD1 (5 bases). The CDR3 has 11 residues. Trimming shortened V by 3 bases and J by 11 bases, and 10 bases separated the two germline ends. In germline, CDR1 is LNHDA, CDR2 SQIVND (reference sequence). The CDR3: CASSIAGRAFF. In DNA form, the CDR3 reads TGTGCCAGTAGTATTGCAGGGCGGGCTTTCTTT.

This clonotype has more than one count but fewer than ten. The CDR3 sequence: CSARIPGPPAPAYEQYF. CDR3 sequence (DNA): TGCAGTGCTAGAATCCCGGGACCCCCGGCTCCCGCCTACGAGCAGTACTTC. V and J are TRBV20-1 and TRBJ2-7; D tentatively reads TRBD1 or TRBD2 (5 bases each). The CDR3 sequence is 17 residues long. V was trimmed by 2 bases and J by 2 bases, leaving 22 bases between them. Germline V gene sequence: CDR1 DFQATT, CDR2 SNEGSKA (reference sequence).

The chain combines TRBV20-1 with TRBJ1-5; no clear D. The germline gives CDR1 DFQATT, CDR2 SNEGSKA (reference sequence). The CDR3 runs to 15 residues. V lost 6 bases to trimming and J lost 1 base, with 16 bases between them. The CDR3 spells CSAGAAGRSNQPQHF. The DNA of the CDR3 is TGCAGTGCAGGAGCGGCGGGAAGGAGCAATCAGCCCCAGCATTTT.

This clonotype was observed many times. V and J are TRBV6-6 and TRBJ1-5; 10 nucleotides agree with TRBD1. CDR1 MNHNY and CDR2 SVGAGI come from the germline V gene (reference sequence). V lost 2 bases and J lost 5; bases outside the gene matches: 6. The CDR3 is 16 residues long. The CDR3: CASSYQRTGGHQPQHF. Here the CDR3 DNA reads TGTGCCAGCAGTTACCAGCGGACAGGGGGTCATCAGCCCCAGCATTTT.